The 29 T cell receptor beta chains given below trace back to one sample, sequenced in a study of OX40 agonist ivuxolimab in advanced cancers. This table comes from immunoSEQ multiplex PCR, and its TCRdb copy is limited to in-frame clones, with some not included. The sample carries about 67,000 clones, about 85% recorded once. The sample here was CD4+ or CD8+ T cells sorted from blood, taken in a trial of the OX40 agonist ivuxolimab. These TCRs come from an adult with an advanced solid tumor such as melanoma, head and neck, liver or kidney cancer.

Turning to this clone: This same CDR3 is encoded by further DNA sequences in the sample. The chain uses TRBV30 and TRBJ1-2, with TRBD1 matching 7 bases. Trimming at V came to 2 bases and at J to 3 bases, leaving 6 bases not matched to a gene. This CDR3 has 14 residues. The V gene's germline CDR1 is GTSNPN and CDR2 SVGIG (reference sequence). The CDR3 spells CAWSYGTEDYGYTF. For the CDR3, the DNA is TGTGCCTGGAGTTACGGGACAGAGGACTATGGCTACACCTTC.

V is TRBV11-1 and J is TRBJ2-7; unclear D gene. Germline lookup yields CDR1 SGHAT and CDR2 FQDESV (reference sequence). The CDR3 sequence is 14 residues long. The V gene lost 5 bases and the J gene lost 2 bases, with 13 bases spanning the gap. The CDR3 DNA is TGTGCCAGCAGCAGCTACCGGGCCCCCTACGAGCAGTACTTC. Its translation: CASSSYRAPYEQYF.

The chain carries TRBV5-5 and TRBJ2-2; no definite D call. The CDR3 contains 12 residues. The V and J ends lost 3 bases and 3 bases respectively, with 3 bases between them. Germline values: CDR1 SGHKS, CDR2 YYEKEE (reference sequence). The CDR3 nucleotides are TGTGCCAGCAGCTACCACACCGGGGAGCTGTTTTTT. Its translation is CASSYHTGELFF.

In the case of this clone: One end of the junction varies from germline; a read error may be responsible. This sequence joins TRBV18 and TRBJ2-2; 10 bases are shared with TRBD2. Germline V CDR1 and CDR2: KGHSH, LQKENI. This CDR3 has 17 residues. The CDR3 protein is CASSPPGLATGTGELLF. Here the CDR3 DNA reads TGTGCCAGCTCACCTCCGGGACTAGCGACGGGCACCGGGGAGCTGCTTTTT.

The J gene is TRBJ2-1, the V gene TRBV9; 11 positions agree with TRBD2. The CDR3 has 17 residues. The junction had 5 bases not matched to a gene; V was cut back by 3 bases and J by 0 bases. Per germline, CDR1 SGDLS and CDR2 YYNGEE. Here the CDR3 reads CASSAHSGGASYNEQFF. CDR3 nucleotide sequence: TGTGCCAGCAGCGCACATAGCGGGGGGGCCTCCTACAATGAGCAGTTCTTC.

This clone was picked up a small number of times. This chain links TRBV9 with TRBJ2-6; 7 nucleotides line up with TRBD1. Germline CDR1 reads SGDLS; CDR2 reads YYNGEE. V lost 1 base and J lost 2; bases outside the gene matches: 9. The CDR3 extends over 18 amino acids. Here the CDR3 DNA reads TGTGCCAGCAGCGTATTTCCGGGACAGAACCCTGGGGCCAACGTCCTGACTTTC. Translating it yields CASSVFPGQNPGANVLTF. Supplemented by reference TRBV9 and TRBJ2-6, the full variable domain reads DSGVTQTPKHLITATGQRVTLRCSPRSGDLSVYWYQQSLDQGLQFLIQYYNGEERAKGNILERFSAQQFPDLHSELNLSSLELGDSALYFCASSVFPGQNPGANVLTFGAGSRLTVL.

The chain employs TRBV9 and TRBJ1-3; D perhaps matches TRBD1 (5 bases). Germline CDR1 SGDLS, CDR2 YYNGEE. The CDR3 has 16 amino acids. Trimming pared 0 bases from V and 0 bases from J, leaving 10 bases between. The CDR3 region is CASSVAPGNSGNTIYF. CDR3 bases: TGTGCCAGCAGCGTAGCCCCAGGGAACTCTGGAAACACCATATATTTT. Based on the CDR3 plus reference TRBV9 and TRBJ1-3, the full variable domain is DSGVTQTPKHLITATGQRVTLRCSPRSGDLSVYWYQQSLDQGLQFLIQYYNGEERAKGNILERFSAQQFPDLHSELNLSSLELGDSALYFCASSVAPGNSGNTIYFGEGSWLTVV.

This clone was counted a few times. The CDR3 DNA follows: TGTGCCAGCAGCTTGGGGACAGGGGAGTTGAATGAGCAGTTCTTC. This translates into CASSLGTGELNEQFF. The gene calls are TRBV5-4 and TRBJ2-1; TRBD1 agrees at 9 bases. With V trimmed by 0 bases and J by 7 bases, 5 bases remained unmatched. Per germline, CDR1 SGHNT and CDR2 YYREEE (reference sequence). This CDR3 contains 15 residues.

J is TRBJ1-5 and V is TRBV19; maybe TRBD1 (5 bases). Trimming pared 2 bases from V and 5 bases from J, leaving 13 bases between. Germline assignment: CDR1 LNHDA and CDR2 SQIVND (reference sequence). The CDR3 length is 15 residues. The CDR3 loop reads CASSITSDTYQPQHF. DNA of the CDR3: TGTGCCAGTAGTATAACCTCGGACACGTATCAGCCCCAGCATTTT.

The V call is TRBV4-2, the J call TRBJ2-7; TRBD2 agrees at 11 bases. The germline gives CDR1 LGHNA, CDR2 YNFKEQ. The CDR3 is made up of 16 amino acids. V was clipped by 4 bases and J by 3 bases; unmatched bases: 8. As DNA, the CDR3 is TGTGCCAGCAGCCGGAGGCCCGGGACTAGCGGCTACGAGCAGTACTTC. This sequence encodes CASSRRPGTSGYEQYF.

The chain is built from TRBV6-6 and TRBJ2-7; 8 bases map to TRBD1. Germline CDR1 is MNHNY and CDR2 is SVGAGI (reference sequence). The CDR3 is 15 amino acids. The V gene end was trimmed by 2 bases and the J gene end by 1 base; junction bases not matched to a gene: 4. CDR3 in DNA: TGTGCCAGCAGTTACCCAGGGGGCACGTCCTACGAGCAGTACTTC. The encoded protein is CASSYPGGTSYEQYF.

The V call is TRBV4-3, the J call TRBJ2-1; 12 bases are a match to TRBD2. The CDR3 extends over 15 amino acids. With 5 bases clipped from V and 5 bases from J, the junction kept 4 bases outside the gene matches. The germline CDR1 and CDR2 sequences are LGHNA and YSLEER. CDR3 nucleotides: TGCGCCAGCAGCACGACTAGCGGGGGCCACAATGAGCAGTTCTTC. Translated, it gives CASSTTSGGHNEQFF.

The table lists this clone with a few counts. V and J are TRBV5-6 and TRBJ1-1; 9 nucleotides agree with TRBD1. Trimming removed 6 bases from V and 6 bases from J; junction bases left unmatched: 9. This CDR3 has 14 residues. Germline assignment: CDR1 SGHDT and CDR2 YYEEEE. The CDR3 nucleotides read TGTGCCAGCAACCAACAGGGGGCTGAACCTGAAGCTTTCTTT. Its protein is CASNQQGAEPEAFF.

The chain couples TRBV4-2 to TRBJ2-3; D unresolved. V lost 4 bases to trimming and J lost 1 base, with 12 bases between them. Germline V CDR1 and CDR2: LGHNA, YNFKEQ. This CDR3 contains 15 residues. CDR3 coding DNA: TGTGCCAGCAGCCCCCTCTCAAGGGGCACAGATACGCAGTATTTT. This gives the protein CASSPLSRGTDTQYF.

This rearrangement joins TRBV9 to TRBJ2-3, with 9 bases that match TRBD2. The length of the CDR3 is 18 residues. CDR1 is SGDLS and CDR2 is YYNGEE in the germline V gene. V was pared by 2 bases and J by 4 bases, with 14 bases of the junction left unmatched. CDR3 in amino acids: CASSVTLRGSGRSDTQYF. The CDR3 DNA reads as TGTGCCAGCAGCGTGACCCTCCGGGGTAGCGGGAGATCAGATACGCAGTATTTT.

This clone was seen once. The rearrangement joins TRBV6-1 to TRBJ2-5; 8 bases map to TRBD1. The CDR3 is 15 amino acids. J was trimmed by 2 bases and V by 0 bases; bases with no gene match: 2. Germline V CDR1 and CDR2: MNHNS, SASEGT. The CDR3 loop reads CASSEARDRQETQYF. Written as DNA, the CDR3 is TGTGCCAGCAGTGAAGCGAGGGACAGGCAAGAGACCCAGTACTTC.

The J gene is TRBJ2-7, the V gene TRBV7-9; 14 bases match TRBD2. The germline V gene has CDR1 SEHNR and CDR2 FQNEAQ (reference sequence). The CDR3 runs to 15 residues. The V and J ends lost 4 bases and 4 bases, in that order; junction bases with no gene match: 3. CDR3 in DNA: TGTGCCAGCAGCTGGGGACTAGCGGGAGTATACGAGCAGTACTTC. Protein product: CASSWGLAGVYEQYF.

The chain links TRBV5-1 to TRBJ2-3; 9 bases match TRBD1. Germline trimming cut 4 bases from V and 6 bases from J; bases unmatched to any gene: 6. Per germline, CDR1 SGHRS and CDR2 YFSETQ. This CDR3 spans 14 amino acids. The CDR3 bases are TGCGCCAGCAGCGTGGGACAGGGATTCGATACGCAGTATTTT. Translated: CASSVGQGFDTQYF.

The V gene is TRBV7-2, the J gene TRBJ2-1, with a tentative D call TRBD2 (6 bases). V shed 0 bases and J shed 7 bases, with 7 bases lying between them. This CDR3 comprises 13 residues. Germline V gene data show CDR1 as SGHTA and CDR2 as FQGNSA. CDR3: CASSLAGRNEQFF. The DNA of the CDR3 is TGTGCCAGCAGCTTAGCGGGGAGGAATGAGCAGTTCTTC.

The chain has TRBV6-6 and TRBJ2-3, with a possible D match to TRBD2 (5 bases). Trimming pared 8 bases from V and 1 base from J, leaving 10 bases between. This CDR3 is 13 amino acids long. Germline loops: CDR1 MNHNY, CDR2 SVGAGI (reference sequence). The chain's CDR3 is CASCRGGTDTQYF. The DNA for the CDR3 is TGTGCCAGCTGCCGGGGAGGCACAGATACGCAGTATTTT.

The chain combines TRBV5-1 with TRBJ2-3; 10 bases map to TRBD1. CDR3 length: 17 amino acids. Germline trimming cut 4 bases from V and 5 bases from J; bases unmatched to any gene: 13. Germline-derived CDR1 and CDR2 are SGHRS and YFSETQ. The CDR3 region is CASSPGQGVTVRDTQYF. In DNA, the CDR3 is TGCGCCAGCAGCCCTGGACAGGGGGTCACCGTACGAGATACGCAGTATTTT. The variable domain in full, completed from reference TRBV5-1 and TRBJ2-3, reads KAGVTQTPRYLIKTRGQQVTLSCSPISGHRSVSWYQQTPGQGLQFLFEYFSETQRNKGNFPGRFSGRQFSNSRSEMNVSTLELGDSALYLCASSPGQGVTVRDTQYFGPGTRLTVL.

V is TRBV5-1 and J is TRBJ2-3; TRBD1 might be the D (6 bases). The germline CDR1 and CDR2 sequences are SGHRS and YFSETQ. CDR3 length: 15 amino acids. The V and J ends lost 1 base and 3 bases respectively, with 12 bases between them. The CDR3 reads CASSLTDSGTDTQYF. DNA for the CDR3: TGCGCCAGCAGCTTGACGGACAGTGGGACAGATACGCAGTATTTT.

The gene calls are TRBV7-8 and TRBJ2-1, with TRBD2 identical over 13 bases. Germline loops: CDR1 SGHVS, CDR2 FQNEAQ. With 6 bases clipped from V and 0 bases from J, the junction kept 5 bases outside the gene matches. The CDR3 has 17 residues. The CDR3 nucleotides are TGTGCCAGCAGGGGGACTAGCGGGGCGAGCTCCTACAATGAGCAGTTCTTC. Translating it yields CASRGTSGASSYNEQFF.

The genes are TRBV18 and TRBJ2-7; D remains ambiguous. Looked up from germline, CDR1 is KGHSH and CDR2 is LQKENI. The CDR3 is made up of 13 amino acids. V was shortened by 3 bases and J by 7 bases, with 13 bases between the two germline ends. The DNA for the CDR3 is TGTGCCAGCTCACCTCAGGACGGTGGTGAGCAGTACTTC. Protein: CASSPQDGGEQYF.

The chain combines TRBV18 with TRBJ2-5; D is unresolved. Germline values: CDR1 KGHSH, CDR2 LQKENI. The CDR3 sequence is 13 residues long. Trimming stripped 1 base from V and 5 bases from J, with 8 bases between. The CDR3 DNA reads as TGTGCCAGCTCACCACGTCTGATGGAGACCCAGTACTTC. Translating gives CASSPRLMETQYF.

V gene TRBV10-3 combines with J gene TRBJ1-6; D is ambiguous. CDR3 size: 16 residues. Deletions cut 3 bases from V and 5 bases from J, with 14 bases between. Germline CDR1 ENHRY, CDR2 SYGVKD. The chain's CDR3 is CAISDRGGINNSPLHF. CDR3 DNA: TGTGCCATCAGTGATCGGGGAGGGATAAATAATTCACCCCTCCACTTT.

CDR3 DNA sequence: TGTGCCAGCAGTGCCTGGACAGGAACATCCTACAATGAGCAGTTCTTC. Translating gives CASSAWTGTSYNEQFF. The chain carries TRBV25-1 and TRBJ2-1, with 7 bases lining up with TRBD1. CDR1 MGHDK and CDR2 SYGVNS come from the germline V gene. With V trimmed by 4 bases and J by 1 base, 7 bases remained unmatched. The CDR3 has 16 amino acids.

The chain has TRBV9 and TRBJ2-1, with D perhaps matching TRBD1 or TRBD2 (6 bases each). With 4 bases removed from V and 10 bases from J, the gap between germline ends came to 12 bases. In germline, CDR1 is SGDLS, CDR2 YYNGEE. CDR3 size: 12 residues. The CDR3 protein is CASSPGAREQFF. The CDR3 bases are TGTGCCAGCAGCCCGGGGGCGCGGGAGCAGTTCTTC.

The chain combines TRBV11-3 with TRBJ2-3; TRBD2 agrees at 10 bases. Trimming took 5 bases from V and 3 from J; bases not matched to a gene: 8. Germline lookup yields CDR1 SGHNT and CDR2 YENEEA. CDR3 size: 16 residues. This CDR3 reads CASSRGASGSTDTQYF. In DNA, the CDR3 is TGTGCCAGCAGCCGGGGCGCTAGCGGGAGTACAGATACGCAGTATTTT.